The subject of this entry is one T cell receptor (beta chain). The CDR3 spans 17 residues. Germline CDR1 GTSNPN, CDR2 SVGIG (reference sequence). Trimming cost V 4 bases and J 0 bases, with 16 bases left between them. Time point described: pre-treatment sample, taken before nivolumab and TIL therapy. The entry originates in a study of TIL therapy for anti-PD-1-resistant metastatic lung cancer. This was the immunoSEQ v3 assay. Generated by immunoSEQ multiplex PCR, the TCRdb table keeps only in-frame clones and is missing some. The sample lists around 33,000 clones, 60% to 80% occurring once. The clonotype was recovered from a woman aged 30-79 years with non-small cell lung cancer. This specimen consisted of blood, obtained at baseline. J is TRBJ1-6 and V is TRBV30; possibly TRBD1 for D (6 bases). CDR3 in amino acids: CAWTQGLLGSYNSPLHF. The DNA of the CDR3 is TGTGCCTGGACGCAGGGGCTCCTTGGCTCCTATAATTCACCCCTCCACTTT.